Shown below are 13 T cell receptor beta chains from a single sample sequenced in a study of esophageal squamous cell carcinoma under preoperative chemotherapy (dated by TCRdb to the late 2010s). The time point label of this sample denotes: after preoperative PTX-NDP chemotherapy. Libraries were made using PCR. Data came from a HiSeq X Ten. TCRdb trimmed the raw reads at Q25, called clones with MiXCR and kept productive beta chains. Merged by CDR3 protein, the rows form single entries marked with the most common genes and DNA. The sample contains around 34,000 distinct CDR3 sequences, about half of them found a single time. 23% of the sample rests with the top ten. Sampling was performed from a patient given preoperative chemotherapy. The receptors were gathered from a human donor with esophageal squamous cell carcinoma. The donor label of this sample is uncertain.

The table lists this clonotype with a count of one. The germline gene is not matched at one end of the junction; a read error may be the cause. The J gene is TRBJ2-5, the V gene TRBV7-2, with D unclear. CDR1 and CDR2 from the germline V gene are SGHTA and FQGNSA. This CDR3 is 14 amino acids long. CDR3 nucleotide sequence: TGTGCCAGCAGTCTTCGGACGGGTCAAGAGGTCCTGTATTTC. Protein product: CASSLRTGQEVLYF. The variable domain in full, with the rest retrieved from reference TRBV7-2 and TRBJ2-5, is GAGVSQSPSNKVTEKGKDVELRCDPISGHTALYWYRQSLGQGLEFLIYFQGNSAPDKSGLPSDRFSAERTGGSVSTLTIQRTQQEDSAVYLCASSLRTGQEVLYFGPGTRLLVL.

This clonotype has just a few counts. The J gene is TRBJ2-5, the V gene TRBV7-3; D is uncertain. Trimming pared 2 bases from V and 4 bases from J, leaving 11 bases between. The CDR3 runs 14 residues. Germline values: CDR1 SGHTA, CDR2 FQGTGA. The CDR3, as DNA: TGTGCCAGCAGCTTAGTCCCTCGGGCAGAGACCCAGTACTTC. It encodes CASSLVPRAETQYF.

The CDR3: CASSLSSSGAGEQFF. The CDR3 DNA reads TGTGCCAGCAGCCTTTCTTCTAGCGGGGCGGGTGAGCAGTTCTTC. The chain has TRBV7-9 and TRBJ2-1, with 9 bases lining up with TRBD2. The CDR3 extends over 15 amino acids. Germline CDR1 is SEHNR and CDR2 is FQNEAQ (reference sequence). J lost 9 bases, V lost 5 bases, and 11 bases had no gene match. Drawing the rest from reference TRBV7-9 and TRBJ2-1, the complete variable domain is DTGVSQNPRHKITKRGQNVTFRCDPISEHNRLYWYRQTLGQGPEFLTYFQNEAQLEKSRLLSDRFSAERPKGSFSTLEIQRTEQGDSAMYLCASSLSSSGAGEQFFGPGTRLTVL.

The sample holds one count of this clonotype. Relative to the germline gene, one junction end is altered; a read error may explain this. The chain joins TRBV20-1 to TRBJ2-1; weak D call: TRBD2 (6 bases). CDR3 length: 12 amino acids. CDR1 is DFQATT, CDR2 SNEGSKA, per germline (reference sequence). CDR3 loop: CSARGRYNEQFF. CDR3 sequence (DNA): TGCAGTGCCAGAGGGAGGTACAATGAGCAGTTCTTC.

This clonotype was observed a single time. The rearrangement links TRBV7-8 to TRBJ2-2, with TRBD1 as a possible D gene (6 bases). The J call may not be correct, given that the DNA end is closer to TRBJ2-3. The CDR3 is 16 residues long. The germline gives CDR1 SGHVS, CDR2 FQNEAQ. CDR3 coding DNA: TGTGCCAGCAGCCGCCTAGAGGCGGTAAACACAGGGAAGCAGTATTTT. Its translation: CASSRLEAVNTGKQYF.

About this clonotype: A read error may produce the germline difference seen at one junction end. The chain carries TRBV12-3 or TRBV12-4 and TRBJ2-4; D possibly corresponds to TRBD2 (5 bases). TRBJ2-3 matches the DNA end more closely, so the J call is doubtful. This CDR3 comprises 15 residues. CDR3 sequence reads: CASSQARLAKNTQYF. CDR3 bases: TGTGCCAGCAGTCAGGCGCGGCTAGCCAAAAATACTCAGTATTTT.

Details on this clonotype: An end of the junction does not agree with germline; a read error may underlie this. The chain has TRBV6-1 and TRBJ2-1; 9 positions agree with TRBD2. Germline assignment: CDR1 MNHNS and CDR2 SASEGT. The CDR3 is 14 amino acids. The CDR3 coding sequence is TGTGGCGGCACGGGGGGACTAGCCAACAATACGCAGTATTTC. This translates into CGGTGGLANNTQYF.

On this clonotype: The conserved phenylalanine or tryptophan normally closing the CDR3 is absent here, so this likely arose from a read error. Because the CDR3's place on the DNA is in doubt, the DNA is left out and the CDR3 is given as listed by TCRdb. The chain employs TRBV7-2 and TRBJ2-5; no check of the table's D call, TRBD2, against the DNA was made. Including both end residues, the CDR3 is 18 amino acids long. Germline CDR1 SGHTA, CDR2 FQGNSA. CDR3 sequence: CASSYAGLAGGLKETRLS.

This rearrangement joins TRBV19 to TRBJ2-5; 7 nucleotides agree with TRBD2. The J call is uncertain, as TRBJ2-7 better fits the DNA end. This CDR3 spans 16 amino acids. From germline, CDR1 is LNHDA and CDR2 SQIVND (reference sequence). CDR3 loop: CASSIDLFGGGYEQYF. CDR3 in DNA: TGTGCCAGTAGTATAGATCTATTCGGCGGGGGTTACGAGCAGTACTTC.

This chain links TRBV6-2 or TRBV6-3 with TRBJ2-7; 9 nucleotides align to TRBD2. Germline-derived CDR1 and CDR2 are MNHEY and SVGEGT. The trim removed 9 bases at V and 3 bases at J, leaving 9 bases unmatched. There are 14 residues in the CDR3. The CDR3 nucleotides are TGTGCCAGTCAACTAGCGGGTAGCTTCTACGAGCAGTACTTC. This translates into CASQLAGSFYEQYF.

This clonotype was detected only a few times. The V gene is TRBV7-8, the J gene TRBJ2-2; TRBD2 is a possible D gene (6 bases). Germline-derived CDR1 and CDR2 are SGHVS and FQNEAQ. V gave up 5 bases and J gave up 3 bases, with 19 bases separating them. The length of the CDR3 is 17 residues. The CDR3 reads CASSVHPREWDTGELFF. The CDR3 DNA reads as TGTGCCAGCAGCGTACATCCGCGGGAATGGGACACCGGGGAGCTGTTTTTT.

Written as DNA, the CDR3 is TGTGCCAGCAGCTTTAACAGGGCCAATGAGCAGTTCTTC. Its translation: CASSFNRANEQFF. The V and J genes are TRBV7-2 and TRBJ2-1; perhaps TRBD1 as D (6 bases). Germline V lookup: CDR1 SGHTA, CDR2 FQGNSA. The length of the CDR3 is 13 residues. The V and J ends lost 3 bases and 6 bases respectively, with 9 bases between them.

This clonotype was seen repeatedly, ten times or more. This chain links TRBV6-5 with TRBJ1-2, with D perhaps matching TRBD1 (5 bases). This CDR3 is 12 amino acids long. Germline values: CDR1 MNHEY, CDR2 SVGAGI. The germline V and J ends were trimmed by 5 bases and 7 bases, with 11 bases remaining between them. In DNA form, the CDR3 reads TGTGCCAGCAGTAACTTGGGGGGTGGCTACACCTTC. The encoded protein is CASSNLGGGYTF.